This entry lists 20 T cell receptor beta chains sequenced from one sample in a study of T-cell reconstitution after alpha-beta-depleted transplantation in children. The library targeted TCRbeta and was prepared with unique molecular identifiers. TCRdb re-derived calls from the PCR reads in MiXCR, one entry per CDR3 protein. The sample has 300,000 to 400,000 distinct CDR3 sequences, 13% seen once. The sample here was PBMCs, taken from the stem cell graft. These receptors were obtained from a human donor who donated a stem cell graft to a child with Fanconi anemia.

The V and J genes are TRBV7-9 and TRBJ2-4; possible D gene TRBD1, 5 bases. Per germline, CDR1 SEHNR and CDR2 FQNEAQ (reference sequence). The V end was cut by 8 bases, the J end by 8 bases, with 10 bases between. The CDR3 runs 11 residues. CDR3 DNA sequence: TGTGCCAGCCAGGGTTTGGACATTCAGTACTTC. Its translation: CASQGLDIQYF.

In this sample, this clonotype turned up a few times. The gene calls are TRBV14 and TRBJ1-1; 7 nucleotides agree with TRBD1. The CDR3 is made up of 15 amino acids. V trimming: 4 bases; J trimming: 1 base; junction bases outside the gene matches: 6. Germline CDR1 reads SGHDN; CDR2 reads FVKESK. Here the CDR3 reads CASSLLTGPNTEAFF. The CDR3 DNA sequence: TGTGCCAGCAGCCTGTTGACAGGGCCGAACACTGAAGCTTTCTTT.

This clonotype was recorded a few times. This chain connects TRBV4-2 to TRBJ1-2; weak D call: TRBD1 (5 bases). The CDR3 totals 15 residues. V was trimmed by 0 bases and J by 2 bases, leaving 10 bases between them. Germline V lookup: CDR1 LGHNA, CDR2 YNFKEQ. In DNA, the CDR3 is TGTGCCAGCAGCCAAGATCCCGGGGACAACTATGGCTACACCTTC. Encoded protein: CASSQDPGDNYGYTF.

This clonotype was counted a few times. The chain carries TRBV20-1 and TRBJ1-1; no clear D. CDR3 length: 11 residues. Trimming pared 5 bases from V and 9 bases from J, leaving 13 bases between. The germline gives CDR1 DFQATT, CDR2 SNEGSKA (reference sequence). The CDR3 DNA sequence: TGCAGTGCTTCTGAGGGAGTCAAAGCTTTCTTT. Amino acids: CSASEGVKAFF.

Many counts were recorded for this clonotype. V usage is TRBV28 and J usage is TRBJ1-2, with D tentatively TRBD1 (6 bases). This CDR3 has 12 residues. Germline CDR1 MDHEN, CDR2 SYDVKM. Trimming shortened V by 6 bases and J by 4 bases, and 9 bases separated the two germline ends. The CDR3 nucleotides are TGTGCCAGCAGACGGACAGTCTATGGCTACACCTTC. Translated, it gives CASRRTVYGYTF.

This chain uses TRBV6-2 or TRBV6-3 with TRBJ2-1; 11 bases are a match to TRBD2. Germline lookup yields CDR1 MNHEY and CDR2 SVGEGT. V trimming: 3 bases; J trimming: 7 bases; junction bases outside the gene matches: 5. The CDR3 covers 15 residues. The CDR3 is CASSYGTSGLNEQFF. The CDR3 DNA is TGTGCCAGCAGTTATGGGACTAGCGGCCTAAATGAGCAGTTCTTC.

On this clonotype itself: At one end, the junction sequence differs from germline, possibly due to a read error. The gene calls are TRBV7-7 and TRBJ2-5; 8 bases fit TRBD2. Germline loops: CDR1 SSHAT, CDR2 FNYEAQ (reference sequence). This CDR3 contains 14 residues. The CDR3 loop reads CASSYGGAQKTQYF. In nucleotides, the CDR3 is TGTGCTAGCAGCTACGGGGGGGCCCAGAAGACCCAGTACTTC. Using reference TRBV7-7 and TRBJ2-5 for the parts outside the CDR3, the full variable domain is GAGVSQSPRYKVTKRGQDVTLRCDPISSHATLYWYQQALGQGPEFLTYFNYEAQPDKSGLPSDRFSAERPEGSISTLTIQRTEQRDSAMYRCASSYGGAQKTQYFGPGTRLLVL.

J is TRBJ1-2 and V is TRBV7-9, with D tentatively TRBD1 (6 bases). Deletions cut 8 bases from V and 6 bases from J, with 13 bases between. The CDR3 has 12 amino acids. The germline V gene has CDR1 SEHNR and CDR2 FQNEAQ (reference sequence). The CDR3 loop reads CASYEGVDGYTF. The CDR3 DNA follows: TGTGCCAGCTACGAGGGGGTAGATGGCTACACCTTC.

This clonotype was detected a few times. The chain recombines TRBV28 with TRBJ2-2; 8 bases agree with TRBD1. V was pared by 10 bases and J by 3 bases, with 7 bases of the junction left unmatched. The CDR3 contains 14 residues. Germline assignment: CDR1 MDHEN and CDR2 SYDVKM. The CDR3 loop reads CATMGTGDTGELFF. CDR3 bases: TGTGCCACCATGGGGACAGGAGACACCGGGGAGCTGTTTTTT.

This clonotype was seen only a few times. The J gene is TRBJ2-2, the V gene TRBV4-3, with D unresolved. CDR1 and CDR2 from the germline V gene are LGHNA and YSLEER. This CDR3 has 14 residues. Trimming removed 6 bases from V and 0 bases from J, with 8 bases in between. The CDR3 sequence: CASRTLANTGELFF. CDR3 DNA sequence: TGCGCCAGCAGAACGCTGGCGAACACCGGGGAGCTGTTTTTT.

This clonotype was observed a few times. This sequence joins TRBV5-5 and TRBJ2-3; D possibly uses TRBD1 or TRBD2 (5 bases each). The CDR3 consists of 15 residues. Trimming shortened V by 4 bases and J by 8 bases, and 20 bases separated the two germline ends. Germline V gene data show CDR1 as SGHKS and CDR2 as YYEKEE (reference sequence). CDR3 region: CASSPNEGRGATQYF. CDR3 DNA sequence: TGTGCCAGCAGCCCCAATGAGGGCCGGGGCGCTACGCAGTATTTT.

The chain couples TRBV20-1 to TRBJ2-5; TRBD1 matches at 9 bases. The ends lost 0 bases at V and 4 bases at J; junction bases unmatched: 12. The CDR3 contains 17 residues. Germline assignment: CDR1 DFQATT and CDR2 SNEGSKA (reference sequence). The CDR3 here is CSARDLYRGQGSETQYF. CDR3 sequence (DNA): TGCAGTGCTAGAGACCTCTACAGGGGGCAAGGATCAGAGACCCAGTACTTC.

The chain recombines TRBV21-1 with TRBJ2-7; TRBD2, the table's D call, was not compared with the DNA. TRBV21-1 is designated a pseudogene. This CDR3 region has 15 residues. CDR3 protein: CASSKVRQRGYEQYV. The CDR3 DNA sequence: TGTGCCAGCAGCAAAGTGCGCCAGCGGGGCTACGAGCAGTACGTC.

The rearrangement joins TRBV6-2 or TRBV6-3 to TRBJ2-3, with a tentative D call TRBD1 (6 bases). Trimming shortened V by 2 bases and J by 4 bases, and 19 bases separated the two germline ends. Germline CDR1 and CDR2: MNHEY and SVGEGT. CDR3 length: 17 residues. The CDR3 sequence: CASSYADSYGRADTQYF. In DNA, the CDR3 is TGTGCCAGCAGTTACGCGGACAGCTACGGTAGAGCAGATACGCAGTATTTT.

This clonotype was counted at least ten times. Here the CDR3 DNA reads TGCGCCAGCAGTTTGACTAGCGGTGGCACAGATACGCAGTATTTT. Translation gives CASSLTSGGTDTQYF. The chain uses TRBV5-1 and TRBJ2-3, with 9 positions matching TRBD2. Trimming at V came to 5 bases and at J to 1 base, leaving 5 bases not matched to a gene. There are 15 residues in the CDR3. The V gene's germline CDR1 is SGHRS and CDR2 YFSETQ.

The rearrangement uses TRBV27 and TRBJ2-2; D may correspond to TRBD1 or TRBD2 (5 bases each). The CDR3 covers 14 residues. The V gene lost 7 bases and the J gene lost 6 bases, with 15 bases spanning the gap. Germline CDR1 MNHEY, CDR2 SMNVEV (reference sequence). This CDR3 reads CASTPRGEAGELFF. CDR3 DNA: TGTGCCAGCACTCCTAGAGGGGAAGCCGGGGAGCTGTTTTTT.

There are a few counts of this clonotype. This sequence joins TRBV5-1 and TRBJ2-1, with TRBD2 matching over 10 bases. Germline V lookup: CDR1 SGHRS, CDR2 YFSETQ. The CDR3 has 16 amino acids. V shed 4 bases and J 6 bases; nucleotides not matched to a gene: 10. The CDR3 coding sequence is TGCGCCAGCAGCCTCGGGGGTAGCGGGGGGCTCAATGAGCAGTTCTTC. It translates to CASSLGGSGGLNEQFF.

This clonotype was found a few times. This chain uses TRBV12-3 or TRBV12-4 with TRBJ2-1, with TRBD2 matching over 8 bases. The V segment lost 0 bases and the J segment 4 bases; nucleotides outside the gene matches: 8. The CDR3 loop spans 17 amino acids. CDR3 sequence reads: CASSLALAGGGYNEQFF. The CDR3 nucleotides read TGTGCCAGCAGTTTAGCGCTGGCGGGAGGCGGTTACAATGAGCAGTTCTTC.

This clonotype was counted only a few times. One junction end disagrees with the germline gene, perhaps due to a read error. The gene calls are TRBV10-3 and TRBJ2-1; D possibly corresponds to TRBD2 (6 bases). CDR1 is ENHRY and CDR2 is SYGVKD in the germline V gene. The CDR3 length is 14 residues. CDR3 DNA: TGTGCCATAAGTGATATAGCGGCCTACAATGAGCAGTTCTTC. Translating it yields CAISDIAAYNEQFF.

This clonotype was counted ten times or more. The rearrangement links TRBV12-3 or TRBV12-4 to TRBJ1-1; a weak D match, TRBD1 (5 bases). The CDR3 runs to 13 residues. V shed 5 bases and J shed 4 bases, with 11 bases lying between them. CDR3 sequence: CASSPGTATEAFF. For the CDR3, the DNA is TGTGCCAGCAGTCCTGGGACCGCCACTGAAGCTTTCTTT.